This passage covers 23 T cell receptor beta chains from one sample sequenced in a study of blood T cells in healthy people across ages. With a J-beta primer mix and a sample-barcoded 5' primer, a second PCR ran 7 to 11 cycles. In TCRdb, the 5' RACE reads were re-called with MiXCR into one record per CDR3 protein. The repertoire holds roughly 1.4 million distinct CDR3 sequences, with 59% as singletons. Sequenced: blood. Every receptor here comes from a young man in good health.

V usage is TRBV10-3 and J usage is TRBJ1-2, with D possibly TRBD1 on 5 matching bases. Deletions cut 5 bases from V and 4 bases from J, with 11 bases between. Germline V gene lookup returns CDR1 ENHRY and CDR2 SYGVKD. This CDR3 comprises 13 residues. CDR3 coding DNA: TGTGCCATCAGTTCTTTACAGGCCTATGGCTACACCTTC. Its translation is CAISSLQAYGYTF.

The chain joins TRBV27 to TRBJ2-7, with 11 bases lining up with TRBD1. The V gene end was trimmed by 6 bases and the J gene end by 1 base; junction bases not matched to a gene: 11. This CDR3 is 17 amino acids long. Germline CDR1 is MNHEY and CDR2 is SMNVEV (reference sequence). The CDR3 spells CASSHIRTGGVSYEQYF. The DNA of the CDR3 is TGTGCCAGCAGCCACATTCGGACAGGGGGCGTTTCCTACGAGCAGTACTTC.

V gene TRBV5-5 combines with J gene TRBJ2-3; D call uncertain. With 0 bases removed from V and 0 bases from J, the gap between germline ends came to 8 bases. The CDR3 has 15 residues. Per the germline V gene, CDR1 is SGHKS and CDR2 is YYEKEE (reference sequence). CDR3 in DNA: TGTGCCAGCAGCTTGGCCCCCCCTAGCACAGATACGCAGTATTTT. Its translation: CASSLAPPSTDTQYF.

This clonotype was picked up one time. The gene calls are TRBV12-3 or TRBV12-4 and TRBJ2-3; TRBD1 is a possible D gene (6 bases). Trimming shortened V by 6 bases and J by 4 bases, and 20 bases separated the two germline ends. The CDR3 is 16 amino acids. CDR3 loop: CASSPTWGQGADTQYF. CDR3 coding DNA: TGTGCCAGCAGCCCAACCTGGGGGCAGGGCGCAGATACGCAGTATTTT.

This clonotype was seen a handful of times. The V gene is TRBV4-1, the J gene TRBJ1-2; D ambiguous. The CDR3 contains 15 residues. Per the germline V gene, CDR1 is MGHRA and CDR2 is YSYEKL. The V and J ends lost 1 base and 2 bases respectively, with 11 bases between them. The CDR3 nucleotides read TGCGCCAGCAGCCAAGTTTCGACGGGAAACTATGGCTACACCTTC. Translating gives CASSQVSTGNYGYTF.

This clonotype turned up a few times. V and J are TRBV4-1 and TRBJ2-1, with 9 bases matching TRBD2. The trim removed 4 bases at V and 5 bases at J, leaving 9 bases unmatched. The CDR3 is 16 residues long. Germline CDR1 reads MGHRA; CDR2 reads YSYEKL. CDR3 sequence (DNA): TGCGCCAGCAGCCCCCCCCTAGCGGGAAGAAACAATGAGCAGTTCTTC. This encodes CASSPPLAGRNNEQFF.

This clonotype was detected a few times. The V gene is TRBV12-3 or TRBV12-4, the J gene TRBJ2-5; D may be TRBD2 (6 bases). This CDR3 contains 11 residues. Between the trimmed V and J ends, which lost 4 bases and 11 bases, there was a span of 11 bases. Here the CDR3 DNA reads TGTGCCAGCAGTTACGACCGGGAGCAGTACTTC. Its protein product is CASSYDREQYF.

DNA of the CDR3: TGTGCCAGCAGCCCCGTTCCGGGAGGGCCAGGTGGGGCCAACGTCCTGACTTTC. This gives the protein CASSPVPGGPGGANVLTF. The V gene is TRBV9, the J gene TRBJ2-6, with 8 bases aligning to TRBD2. CDR1 is SGDLS, CDR2 YYNGEE, per germline. V trimming: 4 bases; J trimming: 3 bases; junction bases outside the gene matches: 12. The CDR3 is 18 amino acids.

The V and J genes are TRBV24-1 and TRBJ2-3, with 16 bases that match TRBD2. The length of the CDR3 is 20 residues. The ends lost 1 base at V and 6 bases at J; junction bases unmatched: 12. Germline V gene lookup returns CDR1 KGHDR and CDR2 SFDVKD. The CDR3 nucleotides read TGTGCCACCAGTGATTTTCCGGGACTAGCGGGGGGGCCTGTGGCGGATACGCAGTATTTT. Its translation is CATSDFPGLAGGPVADTQYF.

In its sample, this clonotype was seen a few times. The V call is TRBV2, the J call TRBJ2-3, with 8 bases matching TRBD2. Per the germline V gene, CDR1 is SNHLY and CDR2 is FYNNEI. With 3 bases clipped from V and 2 bases from J, the junction kept 4 bases outside the gene matches. The CDR3 is 15 amino acids. This CDR3 is CASSEDSGATDTQYF. CDR3 sequence (DNA): TGTGCCAGCAGTGAGGATAGCGGGGCCACAGATACGCAGTATTTT.

The chain recombines TRBV6-6 with TRBJ2-1; perhaps TRBD1 as D (6 bases). The germline V gene encodes CDR1 MNHNY and CDR2 SVGAGI (reference sequence). The CDR3 spans 10 residues. V lost 10 bases and J 9 bases, leaving 10 bases between the germline ends. CDR3 sequence reads: CATLGGEQFF. The CDR3 DNA is TGTGCCACACTAGGGGGTGAGCAGTTCTTC.

This clonotype was detected only a few times. CDR3 sequence reads: CASPASTDTQYF. In nucleotides, the CDR3 is TGTGCCAGCCCTGCTAGCACAGATACGCAGTATTTT. V and J are TRBV21-1 and TRBJ2-3. TRBV21-1 is described as a pseudogene. The CDR3 spans 12 residues.

This clonotype was picked up a small number of times. This chain joins TRBV4-2 and TRBJ2-5; either TRBD1 or TRBD2 may fit D (6 bases each). Trimming took 0 bases from V and 11 from J, leaving 16 bases between them. The CDR3 loop spans 14 amino acids. CDR1 LGHNA and CDR2 YNFKEQ come from the germline V gene. CDR3: CASSQDRGLPEQYF. CDR3 sequence (DNA): TGTGCCAGCAGCCAAGATCGGGGGCTCCCGGAGCAGTACTTC.

This rearrangement joins TRBV20-1 to TRBJ2-1; tentative D call: TRBD1 (5 bases). The V end lost 1 base, the J end lost 4 bases, and 20 bases lay between the germline ends. This CDR3 is 17 amino acids long. Germline CDR1 and CDR2: DFQATT and SNEGSKA (reference sequence). CDR3 in amino acids: CSARGQGPTNIYNEQFF. For the CDR3, the DNA is TGCAGTGCTAGAGGGCAGGGCCCAACGAATATTTACAATGAGCAGTTCTTC.

This clonotype turned up a few times. The chain uses TRBV2 and TRBJ2-2; 7 positions match TRBD1. The CDR3 consists of 15 residues. Germline-derived CDR1 and CDR2 are SNHLY and FYNNEI. V lost 6 bases and J lost 3; bases outside the gene matches: 7. CDR3 sequence (DNA): TGTGCCAGCAGGGCCGGGACAGCTGACACCGGGGAGCTGTTTTTT. This codes for CASRAGTADTGELFF.

This clonotype was counted between two and nine times. The J gene is TRBJ1-1, the V gene TRBV7-9; D ambiguous. V was pared by 1 base and J by 5 bases, with 5 bases between. Germline V gene lookup returns CDR1 SEHNR and CDR2 FQNEAQ (reference sequence). This CDR3 is 12 amino acids long. The CDR3 DNA reads as TGTGCCAGCAGCTTAGTGTTAACTGAAGCTTTCTTT. Its protein is CASSLVLTEAFF.

The CDR3 DNA reads as TGTGCCAGCAGTGAAGGTCTAGCGGGAGTCATGAACACCGGGGAGCTGTTTTTT. Amino acids: CASSEGLAGVMNTGELFF. This sequence joins TRBV27 and TRBJ2-2, with TRBD2 matching 10 bases. Unmatched junction bases numbered 10, after V lost 5 bases and J lost 1 base. This CDR3 contains 18 residues. Germline V CDR1 and CDR2: MNHEY, SMNVEV (reference sequence).

The CDR3 DNA sequence: TGTGCCAGCAGTGACCTAGGGGAGACAGATACGCAGTATTTT. Translated, it gives CASSDLGETDTQYF. The chain recombines TRBV2 with TRBJ2-3; D could derive from TRBD1 or TRBD2 (5 bases each). CDR3 length: 14 residues. V gave up 3 bases and J gave up 3 bases, with 10 bases separating them. In germline, CDR1 is SNHLY, CDR2 FYNNEI.

V and J are TRBV28 and TRBJ1-2, with 7 bases identical to TRBD1. V trimming: 7 bases; J trimming: 3 bases; junction bases outside the gene matches: 5. Looked up from germline, CDR1 is MDHEN and CDR2 is SYDVKM. CDR3 length: 13 amino acids. DNA for the CDR3: TGTGCCAGCACCCCCGACAGGGACTATGGCTACACCTTC. It yields the protein CASTPDRDYGYTF.

This chain connects TRBV13 to TRBJ2-3; unclear D gene. The length of the CDR3 is 15 residues. The V and J ends lost 5 bases and 2 bases respectively, with 14 bases between them. Germline loops: CDR1 PRHDT, CDR2 FYEKMQ (reference sequence). Written as DNA, the CDR3 is TGTGCCAGCAGCCCCACCCGGGCTTACACAGATACGCAGTATTTT. Its translation: CASSPTRAYTDTQYF.

The chain combines TRBV27 with TRBJ1-5, with a possible D match to TRBD1 (6 bases). This CDR3 comprises 17 residues. Looked up from germline, CDR1 is MNHEY and CDR2 is SMNVEV (reference sequence). Trimming cost V 6 bases and J 0 bases, with 18 bases left between them. The CDR3 region has the DNA TGTGCCAGCAGCAACGGGACATCGCCATATAGCAATCAGCCCCAGCATTTT. The encoded protein is CASSNGTSPYSNQPQHF.

This rearrangement joins TRBV12-5 to TRBJ2-7; D tentatively fits TRBD1 or TRBD2 (5 bases each). V was trimmed by 0 bases and J by 2 bases, leaving 14 bases between them. The CDR3 sequence is 16 residues long. In germline, CDR1 is LGHNT, CDR2 FRNRAP. As DNA, the CDR3 is TGTGCTAGTGGTTTGGTACTCCCGCTGGGACCCTACGAGCAGTACTTC. Residues: CASGLVLPLGPYEQYF.

The chain employs TRBV24-1 and TRBJ2-1; 9 nucleotides align to TRBD2. CDR3 length: 17 residues. Germline trimming cut 4 bases from V and 5 bases from J; bases unmatched to any gene: 11. Germline loops: CDR1 KGHDR, CDR2 SFDVKD. The CDR3 region is CATSEGGRADRNNEQFF. The DNA for the CDR3 is TGTGCCACCAGTGAAGGCGGGAGGGCCGACCGGAACAATGAGCAGTTCTTC.